This T cell receptor beta chain was documented in a study of T cells after yellow fever vaccination. Across the whole study: Libraries from low-cell-number fractions were prepared with the SMART-Seq v4 Ultra Low Input RNA kit. Study-wide findings and caveats: Researchers report a weaker secondary response that nonetheless peaked faster, day 5 versus 15. A small proportion of clonotypes was detected in both the CD4 and CD8 compartments.

UMIs were added to TCR cDNA along with a universal primer site when it was made by 5'RACE template switching. One entry per CDR3 protein, called by TCRdb with MiXCR from the 5' RACE reads. The sample yields 300,000 to 350,000 distinct CDR3 sequences, about 10% seen once. V dropped 1 base and J dropped 5 bases, with 8 bases sitting between them. This CDR3 is built from 13 residues. Germline values: CDR1 KGHSH, CDR2 LQKENI. This clonotype was seen a handful of times. Its cognate antigen is unknown. The genes are TRBV18 and TRBJ1-1; D not resolved. This clonotype was obtained from a man aged 18 to 29 who received the YFV17D yellow fever vaccine. The material was CD4+ T cells sorted from PBMCs, obtained 45 days after the yellow fever booster vaccination. CDR3 sequence reads: CASSPQGVTEAFF. CDR3 nucleotide sequence: TGTGCCAGCTCACCACAGGGAGTAACTGAAGCTTTCTTT.